One and the same sample provided the 6 T cell receptor beta chains below, sequenced in a study of Graves' ophthalmopathy and Graves' hyperthyroidism. Amplification targeted the TCR beta CDR3 regions, with RNA transcripts as the source material. HTBI primers were employed in first-round RT-PCR, then a second-round multiplex PCR followed. TCRdb processed the multiplex PCR reads anew with MiXCR; each CDR3 protein has one entry. The repertoire includes about 370,000 distinct CDR3 sequences, 17% of them detected once, and 2.4% sits in the top ten. The source material was peripheral blood. Receptors were obtained from an adult woman with stable Graves' hyperthyroidism.

The chain carries TRBV27 and TRBJ2-7; 8 nucleotides agree with TRBD2. CDR1 is MNHEY, CDR2 SMNVEV, per germline (reference sequence). V lost 3 bases to trimming and J lost 3 bases; unmatched junction nucleotides: 4. The CDR3 is 14 residues long. The CDR3 DNA follows: TGTGCCAGCAGTTTTACCGGGACTAGCTACGAGCAGTACTTC. This encodes CASSFTGTSYEQYF.

This clonotype was detected ten times or more. The J gene is TRBJ1-5, the V gene TRBV6-1; possible D gene TRBD1, 5 bases. V dropped 7 bases and J dropped 2 bases, with 12 bases sitting between them. Per the germline V gene, CDR1 is MNHNS and CDR2 is SASEGT. The CDR3 sequence is 14 residues long. The CDR3 DNA reads TGTGCCAGCATGTATGGGGCAGGCAATCAGCCCCAGCATTTT. Amino acids: CASMYGAGNQPQHF.

V usage is TRBV12-3 or TRBV12-4 and J usage is TRBJ1-1; D is possibly TRBD1 (6 bases). The CDR3 has 14 residues. The germline V and J ends were trimmed by 6 bases and 4 bases, with 15 bases remaining between them. This CDR3 is CASRLTGWRTEAFF. CDR3 sequence (DNA): TGTGCCAGCAGATTGACAGGCTGGCGCACTGAAGCTTTCTTT.

This clonotype was found many times. V is TRBV14 and J is TRBJ2-5; no reliable D call. The CDR3 runs 11 residues. Trimming took 5 bases from V and 7 from J, leaving 8 bases between them. Germline CDR1 SGHDN, CDR2 FVKESK. The DNA of the CDR3 is TGTGCCAGCAGCACCGGCCCGACCCAGTACTTC. Translation gives CASSTGPTQYF.

This clonotype has a count of ten or more. This sequence joins TRBV12-3 or TRBV12-4 and TRBJ1-6; D is uncertain. CDR3 length: 15 amino acids. The V gene lost 1 base and the J gene lost 9 bases, with 13 bases spanning the gap. The CDR3 coding sequence is TGTGCCAGCAGTTTAGGACATGGTATCGGTTCACCCCTCCACTTT. It is translated as CASSLGHGIGSPLHF.

This clonotype was found a few times. This chain links TRBV4-2 with TRBJ1-1; tentative D call: TRBD1 (5 bases). The CDR3 is 16 amino acids. Germline V gene data show CDR1 as LGHNA and CDR2 as YNFKEQ. The V end was cut by 1 base, the J end by 1 base, with 13 bases between. The DNA for the CDR3 is TGTGCCAGCAGCCAAGTCGTGGTTCAGGGGAACACTGAAGCTTTCTTT. Its translation: CASSQVVVQGNTEAFF.